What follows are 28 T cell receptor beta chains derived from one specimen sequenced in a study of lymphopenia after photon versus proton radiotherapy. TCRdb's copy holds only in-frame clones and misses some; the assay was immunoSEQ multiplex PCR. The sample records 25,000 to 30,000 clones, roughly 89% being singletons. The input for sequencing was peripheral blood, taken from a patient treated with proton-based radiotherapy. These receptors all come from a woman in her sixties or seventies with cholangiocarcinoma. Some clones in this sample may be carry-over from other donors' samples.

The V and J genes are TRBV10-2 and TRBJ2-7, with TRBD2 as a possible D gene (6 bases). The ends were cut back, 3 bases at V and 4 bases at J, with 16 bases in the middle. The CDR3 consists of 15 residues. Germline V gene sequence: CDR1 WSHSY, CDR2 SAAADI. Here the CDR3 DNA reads TGCGCCAGCAGTGATCCTAACCGGGGGATTTACGAGCAGTACTTC. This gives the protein CASSDPNRGIYEQYF.

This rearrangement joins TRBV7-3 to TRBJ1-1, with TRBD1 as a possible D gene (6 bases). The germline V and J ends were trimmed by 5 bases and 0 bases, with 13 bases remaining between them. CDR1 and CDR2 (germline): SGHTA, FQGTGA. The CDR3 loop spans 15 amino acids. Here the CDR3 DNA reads TGTGCCAGCAGCGCCCTAGGACAGCTGAACACTGAAGCTTTCTTT. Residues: CASSALGQLNTEAFF.

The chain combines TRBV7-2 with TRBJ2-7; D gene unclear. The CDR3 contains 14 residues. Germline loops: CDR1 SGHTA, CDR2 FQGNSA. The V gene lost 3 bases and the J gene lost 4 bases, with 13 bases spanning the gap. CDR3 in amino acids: CASSFSWGSYEQYF. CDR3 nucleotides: TGTGCCAGCAGCTTCTCATGGGGATCGTACGAGCAGTACTTC.

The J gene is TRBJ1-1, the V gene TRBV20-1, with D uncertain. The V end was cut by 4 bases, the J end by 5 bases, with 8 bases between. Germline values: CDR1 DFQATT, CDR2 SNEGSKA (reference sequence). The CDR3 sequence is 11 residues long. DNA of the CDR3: TGCAGTGCTACTTGGCAAACTGAAGCTTTCTTT. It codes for CSATWQTEAFF.

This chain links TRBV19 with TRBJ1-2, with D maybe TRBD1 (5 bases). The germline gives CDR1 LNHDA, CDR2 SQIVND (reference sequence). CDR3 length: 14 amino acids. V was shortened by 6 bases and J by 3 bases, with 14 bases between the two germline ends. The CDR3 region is CASRIPRGYYGYTF. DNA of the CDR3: TGTGCCAGTAGGATACCTAGGGGTTACTATGGCTACACCTTC.

CDR3 DNA sequence: TGCGCCAGCAAGGGGGTCGAGGGTTCTCAGCCCCAGCATTTT. Its protein product is CASKGVEGSQPQHF. The genes are TRBV10-2 and TRBJ1-5, with D possibly matching TRBD1 (6 bases). This CDR3 has 14 residues. V was pared by 7 bases and J by 6 bases, with 16 bases between. Germline V gene sequence: CDR1 WSHSY, CDR2 SAAADI.

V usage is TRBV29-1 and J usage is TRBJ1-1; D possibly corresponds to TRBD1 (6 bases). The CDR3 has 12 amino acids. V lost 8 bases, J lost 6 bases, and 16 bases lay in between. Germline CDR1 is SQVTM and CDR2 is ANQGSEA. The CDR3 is CSLGKGGSEAFF. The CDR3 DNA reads TGCAGCTTGGGAAAGGGGGGTTCTGAAGCTTTCTTT. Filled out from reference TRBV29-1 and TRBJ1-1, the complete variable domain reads SAVISQKPSRDICQRGTSLTIQCQVDSQVTMMFWYRQQPGQSLTLIATANQGSEATYESGFVIDKFPISRPNLTFSTLTVSNMSPEDSSIYLCSLGKGGSEAFFGQGTRLTVV.

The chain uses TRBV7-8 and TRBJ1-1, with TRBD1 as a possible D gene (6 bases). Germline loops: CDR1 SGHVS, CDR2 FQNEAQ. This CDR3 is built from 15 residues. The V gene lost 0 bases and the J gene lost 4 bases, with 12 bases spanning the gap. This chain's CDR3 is CASSLALGGVTEAFF. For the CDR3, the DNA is TGTGCCAGCAGCTTAGCCTTAGGGGGGGTCACTGAAGCTTTCTTT.

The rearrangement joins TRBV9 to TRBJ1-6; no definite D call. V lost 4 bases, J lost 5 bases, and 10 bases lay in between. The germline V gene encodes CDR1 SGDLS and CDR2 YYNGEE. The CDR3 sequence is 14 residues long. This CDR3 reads CASSSSRDNSPLHF. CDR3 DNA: TGTGCCAGCAGCAGCAGTCGGGATAATTCACCCCTCCACTTT.

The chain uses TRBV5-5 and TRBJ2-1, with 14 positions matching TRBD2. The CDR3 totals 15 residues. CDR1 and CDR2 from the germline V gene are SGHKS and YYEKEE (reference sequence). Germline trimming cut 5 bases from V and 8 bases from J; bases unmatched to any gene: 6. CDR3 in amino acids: CASRAGTSGRHEQFF. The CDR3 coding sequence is TGTGCCAGCAGGGCCGGGACTAGCGGGAGACATGAGCAGTTCTTC.

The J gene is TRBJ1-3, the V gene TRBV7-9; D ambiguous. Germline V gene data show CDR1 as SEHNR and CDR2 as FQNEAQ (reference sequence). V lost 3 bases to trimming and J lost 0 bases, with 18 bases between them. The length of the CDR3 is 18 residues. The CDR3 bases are TGTGCCAGCAGCTTGTTGCGGATAAGGGATTCCTCTGGAAACACCATATATTTT. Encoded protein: CASSLLRIRDSSGNTIYF.

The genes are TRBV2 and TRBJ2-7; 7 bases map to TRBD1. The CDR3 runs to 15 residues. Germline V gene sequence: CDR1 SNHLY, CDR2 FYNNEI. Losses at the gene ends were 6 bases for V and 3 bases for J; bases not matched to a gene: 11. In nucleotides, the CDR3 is TGTGCCAGCAGGGCTGAACAGGGGCCCATCTACGAGCAGTACTTC. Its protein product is CASRAEQGPIYEQYF.

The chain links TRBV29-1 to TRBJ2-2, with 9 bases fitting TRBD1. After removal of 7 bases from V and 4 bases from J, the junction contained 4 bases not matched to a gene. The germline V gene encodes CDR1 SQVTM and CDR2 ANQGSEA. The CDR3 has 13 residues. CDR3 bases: TGCAGCGCTCCGGGACAGGGCACCGGGGAGCTGTTTTTT. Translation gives CSAPGQGTGELFF.

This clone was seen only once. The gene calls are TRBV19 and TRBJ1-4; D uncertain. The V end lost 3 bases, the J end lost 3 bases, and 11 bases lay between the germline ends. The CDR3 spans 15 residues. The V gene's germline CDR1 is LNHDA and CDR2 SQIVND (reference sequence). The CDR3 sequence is CASSMSGIPNEKLFF. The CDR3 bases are TGTGCCAGTAGTATGAGCGGAATCCCTAATGAAAAACTGTTTTTT. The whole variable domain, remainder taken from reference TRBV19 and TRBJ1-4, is DGGITQSPKYLFRKEGQNVTLSCEQNLNHDAMYWYRQDPGQGLRLIYYSQIVNDFQKGDIAEGYSVSREKKESFPLTVTSAQKNPTAFYLCASSMSGIPNEKLFFGSGTQLSVL.

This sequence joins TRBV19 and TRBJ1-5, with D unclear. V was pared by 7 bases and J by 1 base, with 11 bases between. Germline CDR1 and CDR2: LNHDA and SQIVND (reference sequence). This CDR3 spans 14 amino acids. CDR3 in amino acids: CASTAGSSNQPQHF. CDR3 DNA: TGTGCCAGTACCGCAGGATCAAGCAATCAGCCCCAGCATTTT. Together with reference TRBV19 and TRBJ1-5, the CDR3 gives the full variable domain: DGGITQSPKYLFRKEGQNVTLSCEQNLNHDAMYWYRQDPGQGLRLIYYSQIVNDFQKGDIAEGYSVSREKKESFPLTVTSAQKNPTAFYLCASTAGSSNQPQHFGDGTRLSIL.

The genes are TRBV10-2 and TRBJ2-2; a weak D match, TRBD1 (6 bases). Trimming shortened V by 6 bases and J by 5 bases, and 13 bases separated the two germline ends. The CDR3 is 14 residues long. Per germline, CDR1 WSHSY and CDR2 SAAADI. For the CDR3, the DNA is TGCGCCAGCAGGGGAGACAGGATTACCGGGGAGCTGTTTTTT. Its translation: CASRGDRITGELFF.

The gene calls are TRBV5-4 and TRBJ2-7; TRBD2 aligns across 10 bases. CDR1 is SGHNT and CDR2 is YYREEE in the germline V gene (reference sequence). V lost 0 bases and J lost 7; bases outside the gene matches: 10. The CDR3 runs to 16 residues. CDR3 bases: TGTGCCAGCAGCTTGGCAACTAGCGGGACCGGGGGGGAGCAGTACTTC. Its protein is CASSLATSGTGGEQYF. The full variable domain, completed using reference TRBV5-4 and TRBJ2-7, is ETGVTQSPTHLIKTRGQQVTLRCSSQSGHNTVSWYQQALGQGPQFIFQYYREEENGRGNFPPRFSGLQFPNYSSELNVNALELDDSALYLCASSLATSGTGGEQYFGPGTRLTVT.

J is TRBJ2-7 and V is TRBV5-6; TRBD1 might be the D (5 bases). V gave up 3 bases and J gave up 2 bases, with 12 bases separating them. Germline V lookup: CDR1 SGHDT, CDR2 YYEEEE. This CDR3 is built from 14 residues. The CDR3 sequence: CASSSADTTYEQYF. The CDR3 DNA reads TGTGCCAGCAGCTCGGCGGACACCACCTACGAGCAGTACTTC.

The CDR3 DNA reads as TGTGCCAGCTCACCCCGGAACCAAGAGACCCAGTACTTC. This sequence encodes CASSPRNQETQYF. The chain carries TRBV18 and TRBJ2-5; D gene uncertain. The CDR3 sequence is 13 residues long. V lost 3 bases, J lost 0 bases, and 5 bases lay in between. Germline V gene data show CDR1 as KGHSH and CDR2 as LQKENI. Full variable domain (outside the CDR3, taken from reference TRBV18 and TRBJ2-5): NAGVMQNPRHLVRRRGQEARLRCSPMKGHSHVYWYRQLPEEGLKFMVYLQKENIIDESGMPKERFSAEFPKEGPSILRIQQVVRGDSAAYFCASSPRNQETQYFGPGTRLLVL.

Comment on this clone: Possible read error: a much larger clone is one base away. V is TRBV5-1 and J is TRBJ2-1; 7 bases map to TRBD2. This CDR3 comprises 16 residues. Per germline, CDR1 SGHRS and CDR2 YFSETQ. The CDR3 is CTSSLVVAGLNNEQFF. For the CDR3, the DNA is TGCACCAGCAGCTTGGTCGTAGCGGGTCTAAACAATGAGCAGTTCTTC.

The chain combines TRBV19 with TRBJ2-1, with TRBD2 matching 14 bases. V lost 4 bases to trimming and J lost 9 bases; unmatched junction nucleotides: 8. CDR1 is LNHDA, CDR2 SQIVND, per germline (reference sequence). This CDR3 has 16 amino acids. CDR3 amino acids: CASSTRTSGRRREQFF. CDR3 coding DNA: TGTGCCAGTAGTACCCGGACTAGCGGGAGGAGGCGTGAGCAGTTCTTC. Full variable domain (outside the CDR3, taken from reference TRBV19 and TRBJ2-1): DGGITQSPKYLFRKEGQNVTLSCEQNLNHDAMYWYRQDPGQGLRLIYYSQIVNDFQKGDIAEGYSVSREKKESFPLTVTSAQKNPTAFYLCASSTRTSGRRREQFFGPGTRLTVL.

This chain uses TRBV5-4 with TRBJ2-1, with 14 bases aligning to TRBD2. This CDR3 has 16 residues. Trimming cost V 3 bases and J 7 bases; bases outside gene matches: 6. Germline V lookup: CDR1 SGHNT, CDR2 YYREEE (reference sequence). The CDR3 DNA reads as TGTGCCAGCAGCTCCCAGACTAGCGGGAGGGCAAATGAGCAGTTCTTC. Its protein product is CASSSQTSGRANEQFF. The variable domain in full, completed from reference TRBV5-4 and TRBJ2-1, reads ETGVTQSPTHLIKTRGQQVTLRCSSQSGHNTVSWYQQALGQGPQFIFQYYREEENGRGNFPPRFSGLQFPNYSSELNVNALELDDSALYLCASSSQTSGRANEQFFGPGTRLTVL.

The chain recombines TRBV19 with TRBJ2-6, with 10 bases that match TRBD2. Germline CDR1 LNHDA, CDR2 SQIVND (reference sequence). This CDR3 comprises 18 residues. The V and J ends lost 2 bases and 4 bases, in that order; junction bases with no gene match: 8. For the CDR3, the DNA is TGTGCCAGTAGTATAAGGGCTAGCGGGAGTTCGGGGGCCAACGTCCTGACTTTC. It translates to CASSIRASGSSGANVLTF. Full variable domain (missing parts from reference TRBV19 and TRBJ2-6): DGGITQSPKYLFRKEGQNVTLSCEQNLNHDAMYWYRQDPGQGLRLIYYSQIVNDFQKGDIAEGYSVSREKKESFPLTVTSAQKNPTAFYLCASSIRASGSSGANVLTFGAGSRLTVL.

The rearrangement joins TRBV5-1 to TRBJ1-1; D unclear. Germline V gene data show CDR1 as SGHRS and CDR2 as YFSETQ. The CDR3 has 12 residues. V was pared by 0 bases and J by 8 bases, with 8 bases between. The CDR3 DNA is TGCGCCAGCAGCTTGGTTGCGGAGGAAGCTTTCTTT. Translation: CASSLVAEEAFF.

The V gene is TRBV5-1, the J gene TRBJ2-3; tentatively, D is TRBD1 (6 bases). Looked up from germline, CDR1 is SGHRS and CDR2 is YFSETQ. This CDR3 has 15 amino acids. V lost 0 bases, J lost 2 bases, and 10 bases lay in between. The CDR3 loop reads CASSLVQGDTDTQYF. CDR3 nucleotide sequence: TGCGCCAGCAGCTTGGTACAGGGTGACACAGATACGCAGTATTTT.

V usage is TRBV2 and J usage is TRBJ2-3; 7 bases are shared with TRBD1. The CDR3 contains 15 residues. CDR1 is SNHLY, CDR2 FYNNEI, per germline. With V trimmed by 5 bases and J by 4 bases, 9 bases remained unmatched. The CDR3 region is CASSPGHRGPDTQYF. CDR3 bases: TGTGCCAGCAGTCCGGGCCACAGGGGCCCAGATACGCAGTATTTT.

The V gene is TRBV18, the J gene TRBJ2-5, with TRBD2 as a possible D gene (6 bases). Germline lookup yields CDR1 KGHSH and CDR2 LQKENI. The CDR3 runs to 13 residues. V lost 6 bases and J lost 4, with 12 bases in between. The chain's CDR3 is CASSSEGPETQYF. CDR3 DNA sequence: TGTGCCAGCTCGTCGGAGGGCCCAGAGACCCAGTACTTC.

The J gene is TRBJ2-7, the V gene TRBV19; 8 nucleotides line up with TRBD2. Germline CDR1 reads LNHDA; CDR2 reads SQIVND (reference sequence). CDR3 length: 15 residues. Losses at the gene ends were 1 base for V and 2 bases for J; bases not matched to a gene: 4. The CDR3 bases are TGTGCCAGTAGTATAGTAGCGGGACTAACCTACGAGCAGTACTTC. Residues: CASSIVAGLTYEQYF.